This T cell receptor beta chain is drawn from a study of blood T cell repertoires in COVID-19. Turning to the study itself: The study drew acute and convalescent COVID-19 samples from the United States, Italy and Spain. PBMCs, B-cell-depleted T cells, or T cells provided the cDNA or gDNA that made up the material.

V shed 7 bases and J shed 3 bases, with 9 bases lying between them. The length of the CDR3 is 12 residues. In germline, CDR1 is SNHLY, CDR2 FYNNEI. In the authors' workflow: Reference gene primer amplification gave nucleated cell count estimates. Libraries were prepared by immunoSEQ multiplex PCR; TCRdb keeps only in-frame clonotypes and omits some of them. D and trimming come from the DNA, and the V and J calls and clone size come from that table. The sample carries roughly 100,000 clones, roughly 79% recorded once. Input material: peripheral blood. V usage is TRBV2 and J usage is TRBJ1-1; the D gene is possibly TRBD1 (6 bases). This clonotype originated in a man older than 75 with acute or convalescent COVID-19. The CDR3: CASITGYTEAFF. The CDR3 DNA follows: TGTGCCAGCATTACAGGGTACACTGAAGCTTTCTTT.